The 20 T cell receptor beta chains below come from one sample, sequenced in a study of tissue T cells after allogeneic stem cell transplantation (dated by TCRdb to between 2021 and 2023). Read against the paper, the sample's time point label means: mouse harvest day 7 after allogeneic transplant. Mouse grafts combined 10^7 T-cell-depleted bone marrow cells with 10^6 splenic CD5+ T cells, given via tail vein injection. The receptor library was made with the immunoSEQ multiplex PCR assay. Here the immuneACCESS table is served through TCRdb, limited to in-frame sequences with V and J called. Missing clones are a known gap in these copies; in checked studies unresolved V genes cover under half, and the rest lacks a known reason. Here the sample has 6,400 or so clones; approximately 50% occur a single time. The leading ten clones occupy 3.8% of the sample. The sample was gut tissue. The receptors come from a female BALB/c mouse given C57BL/6 T cells with graft-versus-host disease after an allogeneic hematopoietic cell transplant.

Remarks on this clone: The listed genes are named as in mouse. The CDR3 end lies 1 residue beyond the end of the read and is filled in from the germline J gene. The chain recombines TRBV26 with TRBJ2-3; the D gene is possibly TRBD1 (6 bases). Germline CDR1 is KGHPV and CDR2 is FQNQEV (reference sequence). Trimming removed 6 bases at V and 1 base at J, with 8 bases between. The CDR3 extends over 13 amino acids. CDR3 DNA (partial): TGTGCCAGCAGACAGGGAGGTGCAGAAACGCTGTAT. Its translation is CASRQGGAETLY. The full-length CDR3 reads as CASRQGGAETLYF.

About this clone itself: These gene names are mouse names. The missing CDR3 end, 1 residue past where the read stops, is filled in from the germline J gene. V is TRBV26 and J is TRBJ1-1, with 8 bases identical to TRBD1. Per germline, CDR1 KGHPV and CDR2 FQNQEV (reference sequence). The CDR3 covers 13 residues. Trimming removed 4 bases from V and 4 bases from J; junction bases left unmatched: 2. CDR3 region: CASSRQGPTEVFF. The DNA read from the CDR3 is TGTGCCAGCAGTCGACAGGGGCCCACAGAAGTCTTC.

Comments on this clone: The genes are named according to mouse. The CDR3 goes on 1 residue after the read ends, and that part is filled in from the germline J gene. The chain couples TRBV3 to TRBJ1-1; TRBD1 is a possible D gene (5 bases). V lost 5 bases and J 3 bases, leaving 10 bases between the germline ends. The CDR3 has 13 amino acids. Per germline, CDR1 SNHLY and CDR2 FYNGKV (reference sequence). The chain's CDR3 is CASSPRTYTEVFF. The covered CDR3 bases are TGTGCCAGCAGCCCCCGGACATACACAGAAGTCTTC.

This clone was recorded a few times. Mouse germline and gene names are used. The missing CDR3 end, 1 residue past where the read stops, is filled in from the germline J gene. The chain is built from TRBV29 and TRBJ1-4, with D unclear. Trimming removed 6 bases from V and 0 bases from J, with 5 bases in between. The germline gives CDR1 MSHET, CDR2 SYDVDS. This CDR3 is 13 amino acids long. The CDR3 protein is CASRTISNERLFF. CDR3 DNA (partial): TGTGCTAGCAGGACAATTTCCAACGAAAGATTATTT. The full variable domain, with the rest looked up from reference TRBV29 and TRBJ1-4, is DMKVTQMPRYLIKRMGENVLLECGQDMSHETMYWYRQDPGLGLQLIYISYDVDSNSEGDIPKGYRVSRKKREHFSLILDSAKTNQTSVYFCASRTISNERLFFGHGTKLSVL.

Concerning this clone itself: Genes here carry mouse names. The read halts 1 residue ahead of the CDR3 end, with the missing end drawn from the germline J gene. V and J are TRBV26 and TRBJ1-5; 7 nucleotides line up with TRBD1. Per germline, CDR1 KGHPV and CDR2 FQNQEV (reference sequence). V was pared by 4 bases and J by 4 bases, with 1 base of the junction left unmatched. The CDR3 runs to 13 residues. The DNA read from the CDR3 is TGTGCCAGCAGTCCGGGACAGAACCAGGCTCCGCTT. It yields the protein CASSPGQNQAPL. The full CDR3 protein reads CASSPGQNQAPLF. Combining the CDR3 with reference TRBV26 and TRBJ1-5 gives the whole variable domain NSKVIQTPRYLVKGQGQKAKMRCIPEKGHPVVFWYQQNKNNEFKFLINFQNQEVLQQIDMTEKRFSAECPSNSPCSLEIQSSEAGDSALYLCASSPGQNQAPLFGEGTRLSVL.

Remarks on this clone: Gene names and germline refer to mouse. The read stops 1 residue short of the end of the CDR3; the missing end is completed from the germline J gene. Other DNA sequences within the sample encode an identical CDR3. The chain links TRBV26 to TRBJ2-4, with 10 bases aligning to TRBD2. CDR1 and CDR2 from the germline V gene are KGHPV and FQNQEV (reference sequence). J gave up 3 bases and V 4 bases, and 1 base lay outside the gene matches. The CDR3 covers 14 residues. CDR3 sequence: CASSPDWGQNTLYF. CDR3 DNA, as far as it was read: TGTGCCAGCAGTCCGGACTGGGGGCAAAACACCTTGTAC.

For this clone: Gene names refer to mouse genes. The observed sequence ends 1 residue before the CDR3 terminus, with the missing tail filled in from the germline J gene. This rearrangement joins TRBV15 to TRBJ1-1; possibly TRBD1 for D (5 bases). The V gene's germline CDR1 is SGHND and CDR2 FRSKSL. With 6 bases removed from V and 8 bases from J, the gap between germline ends came to 10 bases. The CDR3 length is 11 residues. Partial CDR3 DNA: TGTGCCAGCAGCCCTCCAGGGGAAGTCTTC. This sequence encodes CASSPPGEVF. The whole CDR3 region reads CASSPPGEVFF.

As to this clone: Mouse gene names apply. The sequenced fragment ends 1 residue before the CDR3 boundary, so the rest is inferred from the germline J gene. The chain combines TRBV17 with TRBJ2-5, with D hard to call. The CDR3 totals 12 residues. Trimming removed 5 bases from V and 2 bases from J, with 5 bases in between. CDR1 and CDR2 (germline): MNHDT, YYDKIL. CDR3 DNA, as far as it was read: TGTGCTAGCAGTGGGGTCCAAGACACCCAGTAC. It translates to CASSGVQDTQY. The whole CDR3 protein reads CASSGVQDTQYF. The full variable domain, in which reference TRBV17 and TRBJ2-5 provide the parts outside the CDR3, is DTTVKQNPRYKLARVGKPVNLICSQTMNHDTMYWYQKKPNQAPKLLLFYYDKILNREADTFEKFQSSRPNNSFCSLYIGSAGLEYSAMYLCASSGVQDTQYFGPGTRLLVL.

Concerning this clone itself: Genes and germline are mouse. The read falls 1 residue short of the CDR3 end, and the missing part is taken from the germline J gene. The rearrangement joins TRBV3 to TRBJ1-2; D remains unclear. Germline V gives CDR1 SNHLY, CDR2 FYNGKV (reference sequence). This CDR3 spans 14 amino acids. The V and J ends lost 2 bases and 0 bases respectively, with 7 bases between them. CDR3: CASSLYNANSDYTF. CDR3 bases read: TGTGCCAGCAGCTTATACAATGCAAACTCCGACTACACC.

Turning to this clone: Mouse names are used for the genes. The read falls 1 residue short of the CDR3 end, and the missing part is taken from the germline J gene. V usage is TRBV13-2 and J usage is TRBJ2-2, with TRBD1 matching over 7 bases. CDR3 length: 15 residues. V lost 3 bases, J lost 1 base, and 3 bases stayed unmatched. Looked up from germline, CDR1 is NNHNN and CDR2 is SYGAGS (reference sequence). This CDR3 reads CASGGGTENTGQLYF. CDR3 DNA (partial): TGTGCCAGCGGTGGTGGGACAGAAAACACCGGGCAGCTCTAC.

This clone appeared a few times. Germline and genes here are mouse. Read data end 1 residue before the CDR3 end; the end is taken from the germline J gene. The V and J genes are TRBV2 and TRBJ2-2; D assignment may be TRBD1 or TRBD2 (6 bases each). The CDR3 runs to 15 residues. Germline V gives CDR1 LGHNA, CDR2 YSYQKL. V dropped 2 bases and J dropped 2 bases, with 9 bases sitting between them. CDR3 region: CASSQKGGNTGQLYF. Incomplete CDR3 DNA: TGTGCCAGCAGCCAAAAAGGGGGGAACACCGGGCAGCTCTAC.

Comment on this clone: Germline and genes: mouse. Read coverage stops 1 residue before the CDR3 terminus; the germline J gene supplies the remainder. The genes are TRBV13-2 and TRBJ1-1; D call uncertain. V lost 1 base, J lost 6 bases, and 4 bases lay in between. The CDR3 totals 11 residues. Per germline, CDR1 NNHNN and CDR2 SYGAGS (reference sequence). The CDR3 is CASGDPPEVFF. The covered CDR3 bases are TGTGCCAGCGGTGATCCCCCAGAAGTCTTC.

The sample holds a few counts of this clone. Mouse gene names and germline throughout. The CDR3 goes on 1 residue after the read ends, and that part is filled in from the germline J gene. The chain couples TRBV1 to TRBJ1-4; 7 bases are shared with TRBD1. Per the germline V gene, CDR1 is NSQYPW and CDR2 is LRSPGD (reference sequence). The CDR3 loop spans 15 amino acids. The ends lost 3 bases at V and 3 bases at J; junction bases unmatched: 4. The CDR3 reads CTCSARDRTNERLFF. Incomplete CDR3 DNA: TGCACCTGCAGTGCCCGGGACAGAACCAACGAAAGATTATTT.

This clone was seen only once. The genes are named according to mouse. The read stops 1 residue short of the end of the CDR3; the missing end is completed from the germline J gene. V gene TRBV19 combines with J gene TRBJ2-5, with D uncertain. This CDR3 is 13 amino acids long. Germline V gives CDR1 FNHDT, CDR2 SITEND (reference sequence). V was cut by 5 bases and J by 1 base, with 8 bases left in between. CDR3 loop: CASRPGYQDTQYF. Partial CDR3 DNA: TGTGCCAGCAGACCGGGATACCAAGACACCCAGTAC.

About this clone itself: Gene names follow the mouse nomenclature. The CDR3 extends 1 residue past the end of the read, so its final part is completed from the germline J gene. The V gene is TRBV1, the J gene TRBJ2-5; 9 bases map to TRBD2. Germline V gives CDR1 NSQYPW, CDR2 LRSPGD (reference sequence). CDR3 length equals 15 residues. J gave up 3 bases and V 1 base, and 2 bases lay outside the gene matches. The CDR3 DNA, read in part, is TGCACCTGCAGTGCAGTCGACTGGGGGCAAGACACCCAGTAC. This codes for CTCSAVDWGQDTQY. The full CDR3 reads CTCSAVDWGQDTQYF.

A note on this clone: Each gene name is a mouse one. Coverage ceases 1 residue before the CDR3 finishes, and the germline J gene fills in the end. The V call is TRBV26, the J call TRBJ2-2, with TRBD2 matching 8 bases. CDR1 is KGHPV, CDR2 FQNQEV, per germline (reference sequence). The CDR3 has 15 amino acids. After removal of 6 bases from V and 0 bases from J, the junction contained 3 bases not matched to a gene. CDR3: CASRLGGANTGQLYF. Partial CDR3 DNA: TGTGCCAGCAGGCTGGGGGGCGCAAACACCGGGCAGCTCTAC.

For this clone: Mouse gene names apply. The read finishes 1 residue shy of the CDR3 end, and the germline J gene is used to complete it. The chain is built from TRBV26 and TRBJ1-1; D gene uncertain. Germline V CDR1 and CDR2: KGHPV, FQNQEV (reference sequence). This CDR3 has 13 amino acids. V lost 4 bases to trimming and J lost 1 base, with 7 bases between them. Incomplete CDR3 DNA: TGTGCCAGCAGTCCCTCAGGGAACACAGAAGTCTTC. The encoded protein is CASSPSGNTEVF. The whole CDR3 reads CASSPSGNTEVFF. Variable domain in full (rest from reference TRBV26 and TRBJ1-1): NSKVIQTPRYLVKGQGQKAKMRCIPEKGHPVVFWYQQNKNNEFKFLINFQNQEVLQQIDMTEKRFSAECPSNSPCSLEIQSSEAGDSALYLCASSPSGNTEVFFGKGTRLTVV.

By sample share, this clone is medium-sized. The genes are named according to mouse. The read ends 1 residue early relative to the CDR3; the germline J gene fills the gap. This chain links TRBV26 with TRBJ2-7, with 8 positions matching TRBD1. The CDR3 spans 15 residues. Trimming at V came to 2 bases and at J to 4 bases, leaving 7 bases not matched to a gene. Per the germline V gene, CDR1 is KGHPV and CDR2 is FQNQEV (reference sequence). The CDR3 sequence: CASSLPGTGHYEQYF. The sequenced CDR3 bases are TGTGCCAGCAGTCTGCCGGGGACAGGCCATTATGAACAGTAC.

The sample holds a few counts of this clone. Mouse gene names apply. The CDR3 extends 1 residue past the end of the read, so its final part is completed from the germline J gene. The chain is built from TRBV22 and TRBJ1-2; TRBD1 is the table's D call, not checked against the DNA. TRBV22 is recorded as a pseudogene. This CDR3 has 14 amino acids. Here the CDR3 reads CASSGTYANSDYTF. CDR3 bases read: TGTGCCAGCAGTGGGACATATGCAAACTCCGACTACACC.

As for this clone: Germline and genes: mouse. The DNA ends 1 residue before the CDR3 does, and the rest of the CDR3 is filled in from the germline J gene. The chain uses TRBV24 and TRBJ2-5; 7 nucleotides agree with TRBD2. With 0 bases clipped from V and 0 bases from J, the junction kept 6 bases outside the gene matches. This CDR3 has 17 amino acids. Germline V gene lookup returns CDR1 KGHTA and CDR2 FRNEEI. CDR3 sequence reads: CASSLYMGGDNQDTQYF. The covered CDR3 bases are TGTGCCAGCAGTCTGTATATGGGGGGTGATAACCAAGACACCCAGTAC.